These 2 T cell receptor beta chains originate from one sample sequenced in a study of blood T cell repertoires in COVID-19. Here immunoSEQ multiplex PCR was the method, and the copy in TCRdb shows in-frame clones only, minus some. The sample records 270,000 or so clones, 85% being singletons. Sequenced: peripheral blood. All receptors derive from a human donor in a cohort sampled during active COVID-19.

The chain couples TRBV6-5 to TRBJ2-3; tentatively, D is TRBD1 (6 bases). V was pared by 8 bases and J by 6 bases, with 15 bases between. The length of the CDR3 is 13 residues. Germline V gives CDR1 MNHEY, CDR2 SVGAGI. CDR3 sequence reads: CASFRAQGDTQYF. The CDR3 nucleotides are TGTGCCAGCTTCAGGGCACAGGGTGATACGCAGTATTTT.

There are a few counts of this clone. CDR3 amino acids: CASSWGLPLYEQYF. The CDR3 DNA follows: TGTGCCAGCAGTTGGGGACTACCTCTTTACGAGCAGTACTTC. The J gene is TRBJ2-7, the V gene TRBV6-2 or TRBV6-3, with 7 bases lining up with TRBD2. J was trimmed by 4 bases and V by 4 bases; bases with no gene match: 7. The V gene's germline CDR1 is MNHEY and CDR2 SVGEGT. This CDR3 has 14 amino acids.